The 23 T cell receptor beta chains given below trace back to one sample, sequenced in a study of T-cell memory formation after mild COVID-19. TCRdb re-derived calls from the 5' RACE reads in MiXCR, one entry per CDR3 protein. Here the sample spans some 350,000 distinct CDR3 sequences, 10% to 15% being singletons. The specimen was PBMCs or a T cell subset sorted from them (not recorded which). The receptor set was obtained from a man aged 18-30 years who had mild COVID-19 (a few samples of this study predate the infection). Cell type and time point are not known.

This clonotype was counted many times. The chain joins TRBV12-5 to TRBJ2-3; D gene uncertain. The V and J ends lost 0 bases and 0 bases respectively, with 13 bases between them. In germline, CDR1 is LGHNT, CDR2 FRNRAP. CDR3 length equals 17 residues. CDR3 sequence reads: CASGLVLWVKSTDTQYF. The DNA of the CDR3 is TGTGCTAGTGGTTTGGTACTTTGGGTAAAAAGCACAGATACGCAGTATTTT.

This clonotype was recorded a few times. This chain uses TRBV7-2 with TRBJ1-5, with D maybe TRBD1 (5 bases). CDR3 size: 17 residues. V was cut by 3 bases and J by 8 bases, with 23 bases left in between. Germline CDR1 and CDR2: SGHTA and FQGNSA. The CDR3 region is CASSFGGTSRVGEPQHF. The CDR3 DNA is TGTGCCAGCAGCTTCGGAGGGACCTCAAGAGTTGGTGAGCCCCAGCATTTT.

This clonotype appeared a few times. This chain uses TRBV20-1 with TRBJ1-2, with no clear D. The CDR3 spans 14 residues. CDR1 DFQATT and CDR2 SNEGSKA come from the germline V gene (reference sequence). V was shortened by 6 bases and J by 7 bases, with 21 bases between the two germline ends. CDR3 nucleotide sequence: TGCAGTGCCATCCCCCGGGGAATTTTGCGTGGCTACACCTTC. Protein: CSAIPRGILRGYTF.

The table lists this clonotype with many counts. The J gene is TRBJ2-1, the V gene TRBV21-1; no check of the table's D call, TRBD1, against the DNA was made. TRBV21-1 is an annotated pseudogene. This CDR3 has 14 residues. CDR3 loop: CASSKGELDNEQFF. CDR3 bases: TGTGCCAGCAGCAAGGGGGAGTTGGACAATGAGCAGTTCTTC.

This sequence joins TRBV12-3 or TRBV12-4 and TRBJ2-2; 8 nucleotides align to TRBD1. V shed 3 bases and J 2 bases; nucleotides not matched to a gene: 8. This CDR3 contains 17 residues. In DNA, the CDR3 is TGTGCCAGCAGTTTCACCGGGACAGGACTTAACACCGGGGAGCTGTTTTTT. It codes for CASSFTGTGLNTGELFF.

This clonotype was detected only a few times. This rearrangement joins TRBV10-3 to TRBJ2-5, with 7 bases that match TRBD2. The CDR3 runs to 16 residues. Trimming cost V 3 bases and J 2 bases; bases outside gene matches: 9. The germline V gene has CDR1 ENHRY and CDR2 SYGVKD. The chain's CDR3 is CAISEGTNLRQETQYF. The CDR3 nucleotides read TGTGCCATCAGTGAAGGGACTAACCTTAGGCAAGAGACCCAGTACTTC.

This clonotype was seen only a few times. V is TRBV4-1 and J is TRBJ1-3; D is undetermined. There are 15 residues in the CDR3. V was trimmed by 0 bases and J by 0 bases, leaving 6 bases between them. CDR1 and CDR2 (germline): MGHRA, YSYEKL. CDR3 sequence (DNA): TGCGCCAGCAGCCAAGAACAGACCTCTGGAAACACCATATATTTT. This sequence encodes CASSQEQTSGNTIYF.

The V and J genes are TRBV7-2 and TRBJ2-7, with 13 bases matching TRBD2. CDR1 is SGHTA and CDR2 is FQGNSA in the germline V gene. The CDR3 loop spans 15 amino acids. V trimming: 5 bases; J trimming: 5 bases; junction bases outside the gene matches: 6. In DNA form, the CDR3 reads TGTGCCAGCAGCGAGGGACTAGCGGGGACCGACGAGCAGTACTTC. This gives the protein CASSEGLAGTDEQYF.

This clonotype came up a few times. V and J are TRBV2 and TRBJ1-1; possibly TRBD1 for D (5 bases). The CDR3 extends over 11 amino acids. The germline V and J ends were trimmed by 6 bases and 11 bases, with 13 bases remaining between them. Germline V CDR1 and CDR2: SNHLY, FYNNEI. The CDR3 nucleotides read TGTGCCAGCAGCTCCGGGACGGGGGCTTTCTTT. Translation: CASSSGTGAFF.

This clonotype was found a few times. The chain carries TRBV3-1 and TRBJ1-2, with 10 bases that match TRBD1. J lost 4 bases, V lost 4 bases, and 6 bases had no gene match. Germline V gene data show CDR1 as LGHDT and CDR2 as YNNKEL (reference sequence). The CDR3 runs to 15 residues. CDR3: CASSRQGAESYGYTF. CDR3 nucleotides: TGTGCCAGCAGCCGACAGGGGGCGGAAAGCTATGGCTACACCTTC.

The genes are TRBV6-2 or TRBV6-3 and TRBJ1-1, with 7 bases that match TRBD1. In germline, CDR1 is MNHEY, CDR2 SVGEGT. The CDR3 loop spans 16 amino acids. V was pared by 6 bases and J by 5 bases, with 15 bases of the junction left unmatched. The DNA for the CDR3 is TGTGCCAGCAGCTCGAAGTGGGAGGGGGCGAGGACTGAAGCTTTCTTT. Amino acid sequence: CASSSKWEGARTEAFF.

In nucleotides, the CDR3 is TGCGCCACCCGGGACAGGGCTGGTATGGCAGATACGCAGTATTTT. Protein: CATRDRAGMADTQYF. The rearrangement uses TRBV5-1 and TRBJ2-3, with 9 bases that match TRBD1. J lost 4 bases, V lost 9 bases, and 12 bases had no gene match. Germline V gene lookup returns CDR1 SGHRS and CDR2 YFSETQ. The CDR3 runs to 15 residues.

This clonotype has just a few counts. V usage is TRBV6-5 and J usage is TRBJ1-1; 7 positions agree with TRBD1. V shed 6 bases and J 8 bases; nucleotides not matched to a gene: 9. CDR3 length: 13 amino acids. CDR1 is MNHEY and CDR2 is SVGAGI in the germline V gene. This CDR3 reads CASRLQGWEEAFF. CDR3 nucleotides: TGTGCCAGCAGGTTACAGGGGTGGGAGGAAGCTTTCTTT.

This clonotype was counted only a few times. The chain employs TRBV19 and TRBJ1-2, with D unresolved. The CDR3 totals 13 residues. V was pared by 0 bases and J by 1 base, with 3 bases between. Per the germline V gene, CDR1 is LNHDA and CDR2 is SQIVND (reference sequence). CDR3 sequence: CASSIEFNYGYTF. In DNA form, the CDR3 reads TGTGCCAGTAGTATAGAGTTTAACTATGGCTACACCTTC.

This clonotype occurred many times. The chain couples TRBV12-3 or TRBV12-4 to TRBJ1-4; D is perhaps TRBD1 (5 bases). This CDR3 contains 13 residues. V was trimmed by 4 bases and J by 7 bases, leaving 10 bases between them. For the CDR3, the DNA is TGTGCCAGCAGTTATTTTGGGGGTGAAAAACTGTTTTTT. Translating it yields CASSYFGGEKLFF.

The J gene is TRBJ1-2, the V gene TRBV21-1. TRBV21-1 is classified as a pseudogene. The CDR3 loop spans 12 amino acids. The CDR3 DNA sequence: TGTGCCAGCAGCAAAGCAGACCGGGGCTACACCTTC. Encoded protein: CASSKADRGYTF.

The rearrangement uses TRBV12-3 or TRBV12-4 and TRBJ2-5; TRBD1 agrees at 7 bases. V gave up 5 bases and J gave up 2 bases; unmatched junction bases: 8. The CDR3 loop spans 15 amino acids. CDR3 residues: CASSPLRDRQETQYF. CDR3 coding DNA: TGTGCCAGCAGTCCTCTGAGGGACAGACAAGAGACCCAGTACTTC.

The J gene is TRBJ1-1, the V gene TRBV6-6, with 7 bases that match TRBD1. V lost 5 bases to trimming and J lost 8 bases; unmatched junction nucleotides: 8. CDR1 and CDR2 from the germline V gene are MNHNY and SVGAGI (reference sequence). This CDR3 comprises 13 residues. The CDR3 DNA sequence: TGTGCCAGCAGTATCCACAGGGGCTACGAAGCTTTCTTT. Protein: CASSIHRGYEAFF.

This clonotype has at least ten counts. The V call is TRBV7-9, the J call TRBJ2-1; D is possibly TRBD2 (5 bases). The length of the CDR3 is 15 residues. Germline lookup yields CDR1 SEHNR and CDR2 FQNEAQ (reference sequence). V was pared by 1 base and J by 7 bases, with 14 bases between. CDR3 DNA: TGTGCCAGCAGCTTAGATGGCGGGTTCGGGAATGAGCAGTTCTTC. Its protein product is CASSLDGGFGNEQFF.

This clonotype was detected a few times. V usage is TRBV4-3 and J usage is TRBJ1-5; D gene ambiguous. CDR1 and CDR2 from the germline V gene are LGHNA and YSLEER. Trimming removed 0 bases from V and 6 bases from J, with 12 bases in between. The CDR3 consists of 15 residues. This chain's CDR3 is CASSQDGRARQPQHF. The DNA for the CDR3 is TGCGCCAGCAGCCAAGATGGGAGGGCCCGTCAGCCCCAGCATTTT.

This clonotype was counted a few times. The chain uses TRBV5-6 and TRBJ2-5; 9 bases map to TRBD1. Per the germline V gene, CDR1 is SGHDT and CDR2 is YYEEEE. The CDR3 extends over 14 amino acids. J gave up 5 bases and V 3 bases, and 5 bases lay outside the gene matches. CDR3 sequence reads: CASSSTGGGETQYF. As DNA, the CDR3 is TGTGCCAGCAGCTCGACAGGGGGTGGGGAGACCCAGTACTTC.

This clonotype was picked up many times. The chain employs TRBV5-1 and TRBJ1-1; no definite D call. This CDR3 region has 13 residues. Germline V gives CDR1 SGHRS, CDR2 YFSETQ. The V gene lost 5 bases and the J gene lost 2 bases, with 10 bases spanning the gap. This CDR3 reads CASRPDPNTEAFF. Written as DNA, the CDR3 is TGCGCCAGCAGACCGGACCCCAACACTGAAGCTTTCTTT.

This clonotype came up many times. This rearrangement joins TRBV5-1 to TRBJ2-3; D ambiguous. V was cut by 1 base and J by 4 bases, with 16 bases left in between. The CDR3 runs 16 residues. Germline-derived CDR1 and CDR2 are SGHRS and YFSETQ. For the CDR3, the DNA is TGCGCCAGCAGCTTGAAGGCACCCACGTCTTCAGATACGCAGTATTTT. As protein: CASSLKAPTSSDTQYF.